This TCR beta chain was documented in a study of blood T cell repertoires in COVID-19 (dated by TCRdb to the early 2020s). For the wider study: Samples covering the acute and convalescent phases of COVID-19 were provided by collaborators in the United States, Italy and Spain. The material from the prospective study consisted of cDNA or gDNA derived from T cells, B-cell-depleted T cells, or PBMCs. Subjects who had been exposed to COVID-19, were actively infected with it, or had recovered from it provided the deeply sampled blood TCRbeta repertoires that made up the dataset. The repertoires were made available in a free public database intended to serve as a resource for research on the immune response to SARS-CoV-2. Samples came from the ongoing ImmuneRACE study (first 160 participants) plus 1,254 subjects from 6 global collaborators. Sample metadata almost always included a de-identified subject ID, COVID-19 status, age in years and sex. HLA class I and class II types, where available, came from metadata supplied by the sample provider rather than from assay-based typing.

Participants in the prospective study were aged about 18 to 100 years, lived in about two dozen United States geographic areas, and enrolled through a virtual design. To assign participants to cohorts, the prospective study relied on clinical history that participants themselves reported in a screening survey and a study questionnaire. Recovered participants in ImmuneRACE Cohort 3 were defined as having two consecutive negative NP/OP PCR tests, clearance from a healthcare professional, or resolution of symptoms. In the prospective study, mobile phlebotomists collected whole blood, serum and a nasopharyngeal or oropharyngeal swab from each participant. Participants in the prospective study had the option to provide additional blood draws and questionnaires over an approximately 2-month period. Blood samples from the prospective study were shipped frozen or at room temperature prior to DNA extraction.

Clipping removes 2 bases from V and 3 bases from J, with 8 as the unmatched junction base count. CDR1 and CDR2 (SGHRS, YFSETQ) derive from the germline V gene. The CDR3 starts with the cysteine, ends with the phenylalanine, and has 16 residues. Only CDR3 DNA remains: 48 bases, in frame from the first base. TCRbeta CDR3 regions were amplified from genomic DNA using the immunoSEQ Assay, a bias-controlled multiplex PCR. The paper's processing steps were these. The number of nucleated cells in each sample was estimated from the amplification of reference gene primers within the assay. To quantify the absolute abundance of each unique TCRbeta CDR3 rearrangement, sequence reads were collapsed and filtered. Productive Simpson clonality was computed per sample as the square root of Simpson's diversity index over productive rearrangements. TCRdb obtained this table from immuneACCESS and retained in-frame rearrangements with V and J assigned. These tables miss some clones; where compared with another copy, unresolved V genes account for less than half of the shortfall, and the remainder is unexplained. V and J calls plus clone size are reproduced from that table; the DNA served to infer D and trimming. The sample records about 290,000 clones, 89% of which are singletons. The biggest ten clones account for 1.7% of the sample.

A word on this clone: The antigen it recognizes is unknown. There are no base qualities to consult, and no much larger clone falls within one base.

The paper as a whole reports these results and caveats: The amount of clinical and demographic metadata varied by source and participant and was provided uncurated.

Sequenced input: PBMCs or T cells enriched from blood (not recorded which). This TCR was sampled from a woman aged 40-49 years who had recovered from COVID-19. The chain is made from TRBV5-1 and TRBJ2-1, with 7 bases in between that match TRBD1. Here is the DNA: TGCGCCAGCAGCTTCAATTACAGGGGAGACTACAATGAGCAGTTCTTC. This yields the protein CASSFNYRGDYNEQFF.